Listed below are T cell receptor beta chains from one sample, sequenced in a study of blood T cell repertoires in COVID-19. Libraries were prepared by immunoSEQ multiplex PCR; TCRdb keeps only in-frame clonotypes and omits some of them. This repertoire shows around 300,000 clones, approximately 85% found once; its top ten account for roughly 9.6%. Specimen: peripheral blood. These receptors were taken from a woman aged 70-85 years with acute or convalescent COVID-19. Both conserved end residues are part of each CDR3. Fields, in order: J gene, V gene, D gene, clone size, CDR3 protein, CDR3 DNA. The D gene is left open where the match is weak. A row's size may be missing; if present it is once, few, many or a size class.

J: TRBJ2-3; V: TRBV3-1/TRBV3-2; D: .; size: .; CDR3: CASSQGLPGDTQYF; DNA: TGTGCCAGCAGCCAAGGGCTCCCCGGGGATACGCAGTATTTT
J: TRBJ1-2; V: TRBV6-5; D: TRBD1; size: few; CDR3: CASSYSEGAYTF; DNA: TGTGCCAGCAGTTACTCAGAGGGGGCTTACACCTTC
J: TRBJ1-5; V: TRBV5-4; D: .; size: .; CDR3: CASSLTGVNQPQHF; DNA: TGTGCCAGCAGCTTGACAGGAGTTAATCAGCCCCAGCATTTT
J: TRBJ1-2; V: TRBV5-1; D: .; size: .; CDR3: CASSLAGTGDGYTF; DNA: TGCGCCAGCAGCTTGGCCGGCACGGGGGATGGCTACACCTTC
J: TRBJ2-3; V: TRBV18; D: TRBD2; size: .; CDR3: CASSLTGTSADTQYF; DNA: TGTGCCAGCTCACTAACCGGGACTAGCGCAGATACGCAGTATTTT
J: TRBJ1-1; V: TRBV11-2; D: TRBD1; size: .; CDR3: CASSLEGQITEAFF; DNA: TGTGCCAGCAGCTTAGAGGGACAGATCACTGAAGCTTTCTTT
J: TRBJ1-1; V: TRBV2; D: .; size: once; CDR3: CASRPTGRTEAFF; DNA: TGTGCCAGCAGGCCAACAGGGAGAACTGAAGCTTTCTTT
J: TRBJ2-5; V: TRBV10-2; D: TRBD2; size: .; CDR3: CASSESTRTSYQETQYF; DNA: TGCGCCAGCAGTGAGTCGACCCGGACTAGCTACCAAGAGACCCAGTACTTC
J: TRBJ1-5; V: TRBV19; D: TRBD1; size: .; CDR3: CASSIGQGGEPQHF; DNA: TGTGCCAGTAGTATCGGACAGGGAGGAGAGCCCCAGCATTTT
J: TRBJ2-6; V: TRBV5-1; D: TRBD1; size: .; CDR3: CASSKGQPSSGANVLTF; DNA: TGCGCCAGCAGCAAGGGACAGCCATCCTCTGGGGCCAACGTCCTGACTTTC
J: TRBJ2-1; V: TRBV19; D: .; size: .; CDR3: CASSKLPGPLNEQFF; DNA: TGTGCCAGTAGTAAACTGCCAGGGCCCCTCAATGAGCAGTTCTTC
J: TRBJ2-5; V: TRBV5-1; D: .; size: .; CDR3: CASSTQAGETQYF; DNA: TGCGCCAGCAGTACGCAGGCTGGAGAGACCCAGTACTTC
J: TRBJ1-1; V: TRBV2; D: TRBD1; size: .; CDR3: CASSILGQENTEAFF; DNA: TGTGCCAGCAGTATACTGGGACAGGAGAACACTGAAGCTTTCTTT